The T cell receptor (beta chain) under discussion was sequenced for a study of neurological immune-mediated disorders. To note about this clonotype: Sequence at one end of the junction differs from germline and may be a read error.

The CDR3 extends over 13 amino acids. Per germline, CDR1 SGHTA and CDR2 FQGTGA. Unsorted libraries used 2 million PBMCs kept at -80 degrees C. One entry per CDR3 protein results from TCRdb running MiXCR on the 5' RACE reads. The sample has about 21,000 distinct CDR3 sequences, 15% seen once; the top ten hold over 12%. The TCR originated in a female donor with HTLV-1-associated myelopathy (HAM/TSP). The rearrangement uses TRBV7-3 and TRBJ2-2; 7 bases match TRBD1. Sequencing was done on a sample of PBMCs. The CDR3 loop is CAISTGVHGELFF. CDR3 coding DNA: TGTGCCATCAGCACAGGGGTTCACGGGGAGCTGTTTTTT.